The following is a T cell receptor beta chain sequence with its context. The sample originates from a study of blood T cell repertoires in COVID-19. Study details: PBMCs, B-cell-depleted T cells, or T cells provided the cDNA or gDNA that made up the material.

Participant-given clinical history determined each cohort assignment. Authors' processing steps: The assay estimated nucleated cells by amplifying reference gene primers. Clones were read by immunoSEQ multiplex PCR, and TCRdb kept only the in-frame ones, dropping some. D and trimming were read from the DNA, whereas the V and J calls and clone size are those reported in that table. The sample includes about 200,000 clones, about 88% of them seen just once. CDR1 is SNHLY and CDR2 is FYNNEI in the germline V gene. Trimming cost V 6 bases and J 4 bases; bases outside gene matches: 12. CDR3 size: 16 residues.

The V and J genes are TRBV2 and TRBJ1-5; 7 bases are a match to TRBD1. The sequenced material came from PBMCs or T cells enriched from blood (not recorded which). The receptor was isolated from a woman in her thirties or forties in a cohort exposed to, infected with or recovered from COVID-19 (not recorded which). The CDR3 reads CASSGTVHTNNQPQHF. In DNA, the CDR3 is TGTGCCAGCAGCGGGACAGTACACACTAATAATCAGCCCCAGCATTTT. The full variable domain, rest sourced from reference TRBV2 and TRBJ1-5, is EPEVTQTPSHQVTQMGQEVILRCVPISNHLYFYWYRQILGQKVEFLVSFYNNEISEKSEIFDDQFSVERPDGSNFTLKIRSTKLEDSAMYFCASSGTVHTNNQPQHFGDGTRLSIL.